Following are 14 T cell receptor beta chains from one sample sequenced in a study of blood T cell repertoires in COVID-19. TCRdb's table, derived via immunoSEQ multiplex PCR, lists solely in-frame clones and lacks some. The sample has over 350,000 clones, just under 90% seen once. The sequencing input was PBMCs or T cells enriched from blood (not recorded which). The source of these receptors is a woman aged 45 to 65 who had recovered from COVID-19.

The rearrangement uses TRBV6-5 and TRBJ2-1; 7 bases are shared with TRBD1. With V trimmed by 2 bases and J by 6 bases, 10 bases remained unmatched. The CDR3 spans 16 residues. CDR1 and CDR2 (germline): MNHEY, SVGAGI. This CDR3 is CASSYLTTGQANEQFF. In DNA, the CDR3 is TGTGCCAGCAGTTACCTCACCACCGGACAGGCCAATGAGCAGTTCTTC.

This clone was seen a few times. The V and J genes are TRBV5-1 and TRBJ1-4; the match to TRBD1 covers 9 bases. V trimming: 2 bases; J trimming: 2 bases; junction bases outside the gene matches: 1. Germline V gene sequence: CDR1 SGHRS, CDR2 YFSETQ. The CDR3 contains 15 residues. CDR3 nucleotides: TGCGCCAGCAGCTTTACAGGGGGCACTAATGAAAAACTGTTTTTT. Protein product: CASSFTGGTNEKLFF. The variable domain in full, completed from reference TRBV5-1 and TRBJ1-4, reads KAGVTQTPRYLIKTRGQQVTLSCSPISGHRSVSWYQQTPGQGLQFLFEYFSETQRNKGNFPGRFSGRQFSNSRSEMNVSTLELGDSALYLCASSFTGGTNEKLFFGSGTQLSVL.

The gene calls are TRBV19 and TRBJ1-2; D not certain. This CDR3 comprises 13 residues. CDR1 is LNHDA and CDR2 is SQIVND in the germline V gene (reference sequence). V was trimmed by 7 bases and J by 4 bases, leaving 13 bases between them. The DNA for the CDR3 is TGTGCCAGTATCGACGGGAGCGGCTATGGCTACACCTTC. Translation: CASIDGSGYGYTF.

The CDR3 DNA sequence: TGCAGCGTCCCCGGGACAGGGAAACAAGAGACCCAGTACTTC. As protein: CSVPGTGKQETQYF. The rearrangement uses TRBV29-1 and TRBJ2-5; 9 bases match TRBD1. V lost 6 bases and J lost 2; bases outside the gene matches: 7. From germline, CDR1 is SQVTM and CDR2 ANQGSEA. The CDR3 length is 14 residues.

The chain carries TRBV5-1 and TRBJ2-3; D gene unclear. Germline CDR1 reads SGHRS; CDR2 reads YFSETQ. The CDR3 is 14 amino acids. V was cut by 3 bases and J by 1 base, with 9 bases left in between. In nucleotides, the CDR3 is TGCGCCAGCAGCTCCCCCGAGGGCACAGATACGCAGTATTTT. Protein sequence: CASSSPEGTDTQYF.

This chain joins TRBV5-1 and TRBJ1-1, with D possibly TRBD1 on 6 matching bases. V was shortened by 4 bases and J by 10 bases, with 23 bases between the two germline ends. CDR1 and CDR2 (germline): SGHRS, YFSETQ. The CDR3 is 15 residues long. The CDR3 sequence: CASSPAGRDISPAFF. The CDR3 DNA follows: TGCGCCAGCAGCCCCGCAGGGAGGGACATTTCGCCAGCTTTCTTT.

The V gene is TRBV18, the J gene TRBJ1-1, with D unclear. Trimming took 3 bases from V and 4 from J, leaving 21 bases between them. CDR1 and CDR2 (germline): KGHSH, LQKENI. CDR3 length equals 17 residues. CDR3 sequence (DNA): TGTGCCAGCTCACCGTCGGGAGGAGGGTTTGAGGGCACTGAAGCTTTCTTT. This translates into CASSPSGGGFEGTEAFF.

A remark on this clone: Different DNA sequences within this sample yield the same CDR3. The chain carries TRBV4-2 and TRBJ2-1; 12 positions agree with TRBD2. There are 17 residues in the CDR3. V was pared by 2 bases and J by 1 base, with 3 bases of the junction left unmatched. Germline values: CDR1 LGHNA, CDR2 YNFKEQ. CDR3: CASSQRTSGGSYNEQFF. The CDR3 nucleotides are TGTGCCAGCAGCCAACGTACTAGCGGGGGGTCCTACAATGAGCAGTTCTTC.

This chain uses TRBV10-3 with TRBJ2-7; 11 bases match TRBD2. Germline V gives CDR1 ENHRY, CDR2 SYGVKD. This CDR3 comprises 15 residues. The J segment lost 3 bases and the V segment lost 4 bases, leaving 5 bases of the junction unmatched. The CDR3, as DNA: TGTGCCATCAGTGGCCGTGGACTAGCGGGCTACGAGCAGTACTTC. It codes for CAISGRGLAGYEQYF.

This chain connects TRBV2 to TRBJ2-1; D unclear. CDR1 is SNHLY and CDR2 is FYNNEI in the germline V gene. V was trimmed by 5 bases and J by 5 bases, leaving 13 bases between them. The CDR3 has 14 amino acids. The CDR3 sequence is CASSYENTDNEQFF. For the CDR3, the DNA is TGTGCCAGCAGTTACGAGAATACGGACAATGAGCAGTTCTTC. Full variable domain (rest looked up from reference TRBV2 and TRBJ2-1): EPEVTQTPSHQVTQMGQEVILRCVPISNHLYFYWYRQILGQKVEFLVSFYNNEISEKSEIFDDQFSVERPDGSNFTLKIRSTKLEDSAMYFCASSYENTDNEQFFGPGTRLTVL.

This clone was observed a handful of times. The CDR3 region has the DNA TGTGCCAGCTCAAATCGACTGTGGGGGGTCACAGATACGCAGTATTTT. It is translated as CASSNRLWGVTDTQYF. The chain combines TRBV18 with TRBJ2-3; a weak D match, TRBD2 (6 bases). The CDR3 length is 16 residues. The V and J ends lost 5 bases and 2 bases respectively, with 17 bases between them. Germline V gene sequence: CDR1 KGHSH, CDR2 LQKENI.

The chain recombines TRBV18 with TRBJ2-7; 7 bases line up with TRBD1. Per germline, CDR1 KGHSH and CDR2 LQKENI. The CDR3 consists of 15 residues. V shed 2 bases, J shed 7 bases, and the junction held 11 bases outside the gene matches. The CDR3 spells CASSPELAGGKEQYF. The CDR3 region has the DNA TGTGCCAGCTCACCAGAGTTGGCAGGGGGTAAGGAGCAGTACTTC. Supplemented by reference TRBV18 and TRBJ2-7, the full variable domain reads NAGVMQNPRHLVRRRGQEARLRCSPMKGHSHVYWYRQLPEEGLKFMVYLQKENIIDESGMPKERFSAEFPKEGPSILRIQQVVRGDSAAYFCASSPELAGGKEQYFGPGTRLTVT.

This clone has a single count. This chain links TRBV2 with TRBJ2-1; 11 bases match TRBD2. Trimming cost V 6 bases and J 5 bases; bases outside gene matches: 6. The length of the CDR3 is 15 residues. Germline values: CDR1 SNHLY, CDR2 FYNNEI. The CDR3: CASRSTSGANNEQFF. CDR3 nucleotides: TGTGCCAGCAGATCGACTAGCGGGGCGAACAATGAGCAGTTCTTC.

This rearrangement joins TRBV6-5 to TRBJ2-1; D might be TRBD1 (5 bases). The V end lost 8 bases, the J end lost 5 bases, and 19 bases lay between the germline ends. The germline V gene has CDR1 MNHEY and CDR2 SVGAGI. This CDR3 has 15 residues. The CDR3 coding sequence is TGTGCCAGCCGAGCACAGGCTTCATATGACAATGAGCAGTTCTTC. It codes for CASRAQASYDNEQFF.